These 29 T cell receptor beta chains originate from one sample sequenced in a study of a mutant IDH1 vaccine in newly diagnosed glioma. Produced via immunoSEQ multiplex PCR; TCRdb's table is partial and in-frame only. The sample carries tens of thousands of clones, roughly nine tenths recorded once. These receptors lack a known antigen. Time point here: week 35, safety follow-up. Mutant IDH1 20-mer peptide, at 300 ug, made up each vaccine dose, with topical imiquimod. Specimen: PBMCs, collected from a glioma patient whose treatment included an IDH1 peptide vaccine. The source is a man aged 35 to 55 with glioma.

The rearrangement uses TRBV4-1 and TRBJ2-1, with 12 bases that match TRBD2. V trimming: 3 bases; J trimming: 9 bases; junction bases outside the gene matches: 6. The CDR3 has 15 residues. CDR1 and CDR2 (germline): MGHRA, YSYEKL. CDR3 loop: CASSHPPSGRGEQFF. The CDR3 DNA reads TGCGCCAGCAGCCATCCCCCTAGCGGGAGGGGTGAGCAGTTCTTC.

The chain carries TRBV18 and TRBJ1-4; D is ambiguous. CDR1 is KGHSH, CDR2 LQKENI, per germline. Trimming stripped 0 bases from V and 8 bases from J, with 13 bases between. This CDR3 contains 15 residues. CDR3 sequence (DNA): TGTGCCAGCTCACCACCGAAGGGTCGAAACGAAAAACTGTTTTTT. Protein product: CASSPPKGRNEKLFF.

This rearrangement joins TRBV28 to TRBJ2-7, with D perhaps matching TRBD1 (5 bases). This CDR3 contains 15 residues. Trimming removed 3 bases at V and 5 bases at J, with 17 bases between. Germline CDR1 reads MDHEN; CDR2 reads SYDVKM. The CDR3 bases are TGTGCCAGCAGTTTCTCAAGGGGAATCAAAAACGAGCAGTACTTC. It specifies CASSFSRGIKNEQYF.

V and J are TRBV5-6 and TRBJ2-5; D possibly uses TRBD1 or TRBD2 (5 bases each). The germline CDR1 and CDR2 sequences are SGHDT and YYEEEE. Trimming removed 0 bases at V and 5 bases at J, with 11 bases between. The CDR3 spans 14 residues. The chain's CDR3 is CASSLASGLETQYF. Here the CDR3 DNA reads TGTGCCAGCAGCTTGGCTTCGGGGCTGGAGACCCAGTACTTC.

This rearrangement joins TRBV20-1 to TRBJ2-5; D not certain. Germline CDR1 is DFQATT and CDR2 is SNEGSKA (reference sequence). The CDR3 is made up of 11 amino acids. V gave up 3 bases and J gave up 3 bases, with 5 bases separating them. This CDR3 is CSASPEETQYF. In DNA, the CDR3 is TGCAGTGCTAGCCCCGAAGAGACCCAGTACTTC.

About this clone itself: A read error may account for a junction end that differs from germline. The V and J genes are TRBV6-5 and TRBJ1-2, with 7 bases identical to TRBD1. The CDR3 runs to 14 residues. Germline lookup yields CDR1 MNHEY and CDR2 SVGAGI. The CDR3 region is CACRQGGSGYGYTF. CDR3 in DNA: TGTGCCTGCAGACAGGGTGGCTCAGGCTATGGCTACACCTTC.

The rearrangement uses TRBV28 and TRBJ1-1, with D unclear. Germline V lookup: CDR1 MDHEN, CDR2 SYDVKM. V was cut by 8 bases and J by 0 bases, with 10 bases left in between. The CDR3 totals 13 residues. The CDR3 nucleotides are TGTGCCAGCTATTACGGCGTGAACACTGAAGCTTTCTTT. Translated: CASYYGVNTEAFF.

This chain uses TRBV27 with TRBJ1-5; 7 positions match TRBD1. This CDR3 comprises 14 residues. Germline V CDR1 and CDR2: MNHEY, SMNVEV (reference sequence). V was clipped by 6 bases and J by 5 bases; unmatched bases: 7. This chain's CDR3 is CASRRQGGYQPQHF. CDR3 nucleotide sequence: TGTGCCAGCAGAAGACAGGGAGGGTATCAGCCCCAGCATTTT.

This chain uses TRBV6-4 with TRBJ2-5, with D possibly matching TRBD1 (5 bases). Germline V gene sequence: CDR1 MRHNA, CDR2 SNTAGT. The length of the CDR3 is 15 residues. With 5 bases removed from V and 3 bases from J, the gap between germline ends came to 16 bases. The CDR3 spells CASSRYYDRKETQYF. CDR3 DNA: TGTGCCAGCAGTAGATATTACGACAGAAAAGAGACCCAGTACTTC.

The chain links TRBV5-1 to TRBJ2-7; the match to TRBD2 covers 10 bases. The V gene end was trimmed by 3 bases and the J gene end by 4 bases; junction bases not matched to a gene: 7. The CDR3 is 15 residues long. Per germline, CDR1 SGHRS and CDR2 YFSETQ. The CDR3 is CASSSSLAGVYEQYF. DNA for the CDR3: TGCGCCAGCAGCTCCTCCCTAGCGGGAGTATACGAGCAGTACTTC.

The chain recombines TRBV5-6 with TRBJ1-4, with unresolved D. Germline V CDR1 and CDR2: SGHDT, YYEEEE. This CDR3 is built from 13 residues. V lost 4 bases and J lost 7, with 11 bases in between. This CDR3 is CASSAGSGEKLFF. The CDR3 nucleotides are TGTGCCAGCAGCGCAGGCAGCGGTGAAAAACTGTTTTTT.

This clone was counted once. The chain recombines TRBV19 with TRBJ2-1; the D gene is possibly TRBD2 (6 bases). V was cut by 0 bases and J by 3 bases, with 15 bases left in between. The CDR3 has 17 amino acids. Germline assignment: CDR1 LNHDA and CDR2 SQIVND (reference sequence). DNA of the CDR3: TGTGCCAGTAGTATAGACTCCCTTAGCGGTCGCTACAATGAGCAGTTCTTC. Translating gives CASSIDSLSGRYNEQFF.

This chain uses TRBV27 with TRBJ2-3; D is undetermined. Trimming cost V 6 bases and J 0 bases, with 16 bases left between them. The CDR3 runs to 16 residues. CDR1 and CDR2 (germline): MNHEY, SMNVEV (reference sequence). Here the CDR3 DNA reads TGTGCCAGCAGAAAAAACAAGGGTATAAGCACAGATACGCAGTATTTT. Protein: CASRKNKGISTDTQYF.

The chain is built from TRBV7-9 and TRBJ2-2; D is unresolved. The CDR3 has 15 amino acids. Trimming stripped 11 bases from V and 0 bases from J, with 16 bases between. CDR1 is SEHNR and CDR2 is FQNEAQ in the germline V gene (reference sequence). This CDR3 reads CAAEPGRTNTGELFF. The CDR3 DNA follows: TGTGCCGCTGAGCCCGGACGGACGAACACCGGGGAGCTGTTTTTT.

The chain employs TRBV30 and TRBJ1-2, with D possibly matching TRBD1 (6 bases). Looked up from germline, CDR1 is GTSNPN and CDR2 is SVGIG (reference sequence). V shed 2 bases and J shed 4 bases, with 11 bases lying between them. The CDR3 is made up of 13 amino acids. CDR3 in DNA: TGTGCCTGGAGTCGGGGACACAGCTATGGCTACACCTTC. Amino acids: CAWSRGHSYGYTF.

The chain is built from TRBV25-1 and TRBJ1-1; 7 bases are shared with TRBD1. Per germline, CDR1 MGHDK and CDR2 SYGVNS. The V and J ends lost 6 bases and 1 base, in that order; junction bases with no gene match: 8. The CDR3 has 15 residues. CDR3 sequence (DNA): TGTGCCAGCAGGGCTTGGACAGGCGCGAACACTGAAGCTTTCTTT. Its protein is CASRAWTGANTEAFF. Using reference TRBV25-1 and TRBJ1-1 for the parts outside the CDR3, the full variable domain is EADIYQTPRYLVIGTGKKITLECSQTMGHDKMYWYQQDPGMELHLIHYSYGVNSTEKGDLSSESTVSRIRTEHFPLTLESARPSHTSQYLCASRAWTGANTEAFFGQGTRLTVV.

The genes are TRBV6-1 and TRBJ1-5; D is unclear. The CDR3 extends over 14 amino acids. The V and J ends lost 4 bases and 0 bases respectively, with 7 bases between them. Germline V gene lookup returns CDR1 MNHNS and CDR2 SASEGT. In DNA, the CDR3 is TGTGCCAGCAGTGGGACGGCTAGCAATCAGCCCCAGCATTTT. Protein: CASSGTASNQPQHF.

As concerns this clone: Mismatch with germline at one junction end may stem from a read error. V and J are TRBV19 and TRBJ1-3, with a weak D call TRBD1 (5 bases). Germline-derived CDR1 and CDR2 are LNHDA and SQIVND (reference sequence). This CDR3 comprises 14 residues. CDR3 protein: CASSVDSSGNTIYF. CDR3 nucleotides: TGTGCCAGTAGTGTAGACAGCTCTGGAAACACCATATATTTT.

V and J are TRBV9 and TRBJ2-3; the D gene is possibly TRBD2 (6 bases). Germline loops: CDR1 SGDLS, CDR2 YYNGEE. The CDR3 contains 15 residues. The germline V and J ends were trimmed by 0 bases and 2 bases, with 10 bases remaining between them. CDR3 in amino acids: CASSVGGTNTDTQYF. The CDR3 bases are TGTGCCAGCAGCGTAGGCGGGACCAACACAGATACGCAGTATTTT.

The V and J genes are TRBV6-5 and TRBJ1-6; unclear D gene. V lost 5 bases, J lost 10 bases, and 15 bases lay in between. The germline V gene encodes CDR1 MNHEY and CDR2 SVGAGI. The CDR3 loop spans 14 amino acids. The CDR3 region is CASSPDIQISPLHF. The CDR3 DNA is TGTGCCAGCAGTCCTGACATCCAAATCTCACCCCTCCACTTT.

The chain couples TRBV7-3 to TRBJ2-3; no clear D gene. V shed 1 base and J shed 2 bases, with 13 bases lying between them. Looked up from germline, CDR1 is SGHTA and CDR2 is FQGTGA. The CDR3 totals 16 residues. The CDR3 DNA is TGTGCCAGCAGCTTAAGACCATCCATTTTCACAGATACGCAGTATTTT. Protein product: CASSLRPSIFTDTQYF.

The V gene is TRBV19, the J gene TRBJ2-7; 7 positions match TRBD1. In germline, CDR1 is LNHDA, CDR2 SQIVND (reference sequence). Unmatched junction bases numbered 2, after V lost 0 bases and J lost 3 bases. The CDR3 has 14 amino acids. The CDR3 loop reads CASSIDPGGYEQYF. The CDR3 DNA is TGTGCCAGTAGTATAGATCCAGGGGGCTACGAGCAGTACTTC.

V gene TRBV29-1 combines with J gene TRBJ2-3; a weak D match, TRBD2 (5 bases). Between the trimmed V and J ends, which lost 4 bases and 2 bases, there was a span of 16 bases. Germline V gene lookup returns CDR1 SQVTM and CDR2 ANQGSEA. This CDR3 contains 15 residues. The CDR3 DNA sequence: TGCAGCGTTGTCTTCGGGGAGCGAGCCACAGATACGCAGTATTTT. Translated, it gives CSVVFGERATDTQYF.

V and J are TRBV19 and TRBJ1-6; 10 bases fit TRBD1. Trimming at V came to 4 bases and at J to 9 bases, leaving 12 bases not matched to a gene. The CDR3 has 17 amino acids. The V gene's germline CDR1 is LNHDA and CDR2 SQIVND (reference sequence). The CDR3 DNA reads TGTGCCAGTAGTACCCCCCTCCGACAGGGGGCAGCTTCACCCCTCCACTTT. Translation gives CASSTPLRQGAASPLHF.

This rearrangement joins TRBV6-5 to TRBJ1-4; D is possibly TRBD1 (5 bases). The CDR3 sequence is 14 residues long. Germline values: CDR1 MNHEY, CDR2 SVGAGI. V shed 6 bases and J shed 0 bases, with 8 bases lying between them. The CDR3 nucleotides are TGTGCCAGCAGACGAGGGGCAACTAATGAAAAACTGTTTTTT. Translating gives CASRRGATNEKLFF.

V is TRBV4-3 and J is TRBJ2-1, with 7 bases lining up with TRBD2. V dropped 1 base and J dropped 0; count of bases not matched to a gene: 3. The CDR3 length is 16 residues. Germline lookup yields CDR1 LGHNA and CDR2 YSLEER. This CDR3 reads CASSQATGGSYNEQFF. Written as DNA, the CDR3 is TGCGCCAGCAGCCAAGCTACGGGAGGCTCCTACAATGAGCAGTTCTTC.

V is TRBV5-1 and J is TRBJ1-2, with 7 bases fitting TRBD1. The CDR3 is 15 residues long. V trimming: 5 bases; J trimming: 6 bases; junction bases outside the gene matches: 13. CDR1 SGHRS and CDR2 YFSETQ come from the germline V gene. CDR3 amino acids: CASSLPDQGVDGYTF. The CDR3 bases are TGCGCCAGCAGTTTACCGGATCAGGGGGTAGATGGCTACACCTTC.

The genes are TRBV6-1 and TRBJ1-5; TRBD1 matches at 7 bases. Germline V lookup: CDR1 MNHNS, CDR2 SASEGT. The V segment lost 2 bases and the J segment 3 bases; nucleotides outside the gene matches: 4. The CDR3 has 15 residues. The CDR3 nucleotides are TGTGCCAGCAGTGAACGTACAGGGGTCAATCAGCCCCAGCATTTT. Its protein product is CASSERTGVNQPQHF.

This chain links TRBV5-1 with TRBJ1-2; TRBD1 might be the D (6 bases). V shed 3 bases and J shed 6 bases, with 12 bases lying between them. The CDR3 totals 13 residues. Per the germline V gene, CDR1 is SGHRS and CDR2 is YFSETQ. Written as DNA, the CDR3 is TGCGCCAGCAGCTCAACGAGGGGGGATGGCTACACCTTC. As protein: CASSSTRGDGYTF.